A selection of T cell receptor beta chains follows, all from one sample in a study of blood T cell repertoires in COVID-19. Data came from immunoSEQ multiplex PCR; TCRdb stores just in-frame clones and leaves some out. The repertoire includes some 250,000 clones, around four fifths of them detected once, and approximately 13% sits in the top ten. The sample taken for sequencing was peripheral blood. Receptors were obtained from a woman aged 55-75 years with active or convalescent COVID-19. Each CDR3 is given with its conserved first and last residue. A D gene is named only where the DNA matches it firmly. Where a row states a size, it is once, few, many or the class of an expanded clone; other rows omit it.

clone_size j_call d_call v_call cdr3_length cdr3_aa cdr3_nt
NA TRBJ1-2 NA TRBV5-1 15 CASSLVPLANYGYTF TGCGCCAGCAGCTTGGTACCATTAGCTAACTATGGCTACACCTTC
once TRBJ2-5 TRBD2 TRBV7-3 15 CASSLTAGGPGTQYF TGTGCCAGCAGCTTAACAGCGGGGGGGCCAGGGACCCAGTACTTC
NA TRBJ1-2 NA TRBV15 13 CATSRDLGGGYTF TGTGCCACCAGCAGAGATCTCGGCGGTGGCTACACCTTC
NA TRBJ1-1 NA TRBV29-1 13 CSATGHPNTEAFF TGCAGCGCCACGGGACACCCGAACACTGAAGCTTTCTTT
NA TRBJ1-1 TRBD1 TRBV29-1 13 CSVEVRGDTEAFF TGCAGCGTTGAAGTCAGGGGGGACACTGAAGCTTTCTTT
NA TRBJ1-6 NA TRBV5-1 16 CASSFGPGFGNSPLHF TGCGCCAGCAGCTTTGGCCCCGGGTTTGGTAATTCACCCCTCCACTTT
many TRBJ1-4 TRBD1 TRBV4-1 17 CASSLRTGGAVNEKLFF TGCGCCAGCAGCCTCAGGACAGGGGGCGCGGTTAATGAAAAACTGTTTTTT
NA TRBJ1-1 NA TRBV7-9 16 CASSLYLGAGDTEAFF TGTGCCAGCAGCTTATATCTCGGGGCAGGGGACACTGAAGCTTTCTTT
NA TRBJ2-1 NA TRBV19 14 CATSPGQGWDEQFF TGTGCCACCTCCCCCGGACAAGGCTGGGATGAGCAGTTCTTC
NA TRBJ2-7 TRBD2 TRBV30 16 CAWSFGAGLAGLEQYF TGTGCCTGGAGCTTTGGGGCGGGACTAGCGGGGCTAGAGCAGTACTTC